These T cell receptor beta chains were read from a single sample in a study of metastatic and nonmetastatic thyroid tumors. TCRdb re-called the PCR reads through MiXCR. The sample consists of 35,000 to 50,000 clones, about 4.3% of them appearing once. The sequencing sample was made of blood. The receptors here all came from a female donor with papillary thyroid cancer or a benign thyroid nodule (not recorded which). Some clones in this sample may be carry-over from other donors' samples. Each CDR3 is given with its conserved first and last residue. The D gene is left open where the match is weak. Clone size is given for some rows only: seen once, a few or many times, or a class if the clone is expanded.

v_gene: TRBV6-1
j_gene: TRBJ2-5
abundance: -
d_gene: TRBD1
CDR3aa: CASREGQANQETQYF
CDR3nt: TGTGCCAGCAGGGAGGGACAGGCGAACCAAGAGACCCAGTACTTC

v_gene: TRBV3-1
j_gene: TRBJ2-1
abundance: few
d_gene: TRBD2
CDR3aa: CASSHTLAGSNEQFF
CDR3nt: TGTGCCAGCAGCCATACCCTAGCGGGGAGTAATGAGCAGTTCTTC

v_gene: TRBV3-1
j_gene: TRBJ2-1
abundance: many
d_gene: -
CDR3aa: CASSRGKEEQFF
CDR3nt: TGTGCCAGCAGCCGAGGAAAGGAAGAGCAGTTCTTC

v_gene: TRBV7-3
j_gene: TRBJ2-2
abundance: many
d_gene: -
CDR3aa: CARSLRRGELFF
CDR3nt: TGTGCCCGCAGCTTAAGGCGGGGGGAGCTGTTTTTT

v_gene: TRBV30
j_gene: TRBJ2-7
abundance: many
d_gene: -
CDR3aa: CAFRGLSSYEQYF
CDR3nt: TGTGCCTTTCGAGGACTAAGCTCCTACGAGCAGTACTTC

v_gene: TRBV11-3
j_gene: TRBJ2-5
abundance: many
d_gene: TRBD2
CDR3aa: CASSSGLAGTETQYF
CDR3nt: TGTGCCAGCAGCTCGGGACTAGCGGGAACAGAGACCCAGTACTTC

v_gene: TRBV7-9
j_gene: TRBJ2-7
abundance: many
d_gene: -
CDR3aa: CASSLQDGVQYF
CDR3nt: TGTGCCAGCAGCTTGCAAGACGGGGTGCAGTACTTC

v_gene: TRBV20-1
j_gene: TRBJ2-4
abundance: many
d_gene: -
CDR3aa: CSARDMASQGIQYF
CDR3nt: TGCAGTGCTAGAGATATGGCTAGCCAGGGCATTCAGTACTTC

v_gene: TRBV7-3
j_gene: TRBJ2-6
abundance: few
d_gene: -
CDR3aa: CESSRDRSSGANVLTF
CDR3nt: TGTGAAAGCAGCCGTGACAGGTCCTCTGGGGCCAACGTCCTGACTTTC

v_gene: TRBV7-9
j_gene: TRBJ2-6
abundance: many
d_gene: -
CDR3aa: CASSSGPFSGANVLTF
CDR3nt: TGTGCCAGCAGCTCAGGACCGTTCTCTGGGGCCAACGTCCTGACTTTC